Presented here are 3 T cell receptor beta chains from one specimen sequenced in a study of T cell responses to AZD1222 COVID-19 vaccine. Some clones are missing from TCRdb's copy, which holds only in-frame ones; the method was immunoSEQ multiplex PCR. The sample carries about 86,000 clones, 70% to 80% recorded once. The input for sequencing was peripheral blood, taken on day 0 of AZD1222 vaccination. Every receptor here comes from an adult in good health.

The CDR3: CASSSQRDWDLNEQFF. The CDR3 region has the DNA TGTGCCAGCAGTTCTCAACGGGACTGGGATTTAAATGAGCAGTTCTTC. The chain couples TRBV6-5 to TRBJ2-1; possible D gene TRBD2, 6 bases. V lost 4 bases and J 7 bases, leaving 20 bases between the germline ends. CDR3 size: 16 residues. Per germline, CDR1 MNHEY and CDR2 SVGAGI.

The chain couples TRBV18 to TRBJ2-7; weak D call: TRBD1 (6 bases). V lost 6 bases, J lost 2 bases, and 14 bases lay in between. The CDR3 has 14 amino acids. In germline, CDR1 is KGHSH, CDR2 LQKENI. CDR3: CASSVGAVTYEQYF. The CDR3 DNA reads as TGTGCCAGCTCGGTGGGGGCAGTGACCTACGAGCAGTACTTC.

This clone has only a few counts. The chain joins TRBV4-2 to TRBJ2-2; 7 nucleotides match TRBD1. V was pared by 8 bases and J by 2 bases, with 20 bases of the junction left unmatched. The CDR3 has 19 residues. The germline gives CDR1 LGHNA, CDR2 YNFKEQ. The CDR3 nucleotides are TGTGCCAGCGGCCCCGAAGGAAGGGGGCCCGGCCCCAACACCGGGGAGCTGTTTTTT. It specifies CASGPEGRGPGPNTGELFF.